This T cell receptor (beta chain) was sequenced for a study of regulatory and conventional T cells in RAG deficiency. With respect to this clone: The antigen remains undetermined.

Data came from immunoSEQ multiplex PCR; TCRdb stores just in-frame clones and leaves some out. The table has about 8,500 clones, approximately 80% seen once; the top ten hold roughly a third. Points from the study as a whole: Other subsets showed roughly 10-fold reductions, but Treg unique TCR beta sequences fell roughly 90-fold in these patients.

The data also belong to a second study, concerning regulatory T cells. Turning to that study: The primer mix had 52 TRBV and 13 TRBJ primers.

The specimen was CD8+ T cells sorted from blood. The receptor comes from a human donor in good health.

The CDR3 loop is CASREKGAPHEQYF. CDR3 bases: TGCGCCAGCAGGGAAAAGGGGGCCCCCCACGAGCAGTACTTC. This chain uses TRBV10-1 with TRBJ2-7, with 7 nucleotides matching TRBD1. J lost 5 bases, V lost 6 bases, and 10 bases had no gene match. Germline values: CDR1 WNHNN, CDR2 SYGVQD (reference sequence). This CDR3 spans 14 amino acids.